The present entry profiles one T cell receptor (beta chain) with its context. Its recognized antigen is unknown. No clone much larger than this one lies a single base away; base qualities are absent. In total, about 650 healthy bone marrow donors made up the cohort. Cohort members were all nominally healthy when sampled, although unrecorded immune exposures were likely present. The donor was CMV seronegative and was included in the group of about 350 seronegative cohort members. Every donor gave a peripheral blood sample, and the peripheral blood mononuclear cells from that sample were used for TCR beta sequencing. The Qiagen DNeasy Blood Extraction Kit was used to extract genomic DNA from the blood cell samples. The method was the immunoSEQ multiplex PCR assay. For the multiplex PCR, a mixture combining 60 forward primers for TCR Vbeta segments and 13 reverse primers for TCR Jbeta segments was used. A multiplex PCR assay on genomic DNA amplified the CDR3 region of rearranged TCR beta genes. The amplified TCR beta libraries were sequenced on the Illumina HiSeq System as 87-base-pair reads. For the original study's pipeline: In a later analysis, 77 million or so unique TCR beta chains were counted across the roughly 670 repertoires, and about 9.9 million of these chains were shared by at least two donors. To remove PCR and sequencing errors, raw reads were error-corrected and collapsed into unique sequences using a nearest-neighbor algorithm that merged closely related sequences. V, D and J gene segments were assigned by aligning CDR3 sequences to IMGT reference sequences. For a sequence to be retained, at least a six-nucleotide match to both a V gene segment and a J gene segment was required. Rearrangements were classified as productive when the CDR3 lacked stop codons and remained in frame with V and J, and all other rearrangements were classified as non-productive. CDR3 was defined according to IMGT convention as the region running from the second conserved V-encoded cysteine to the conserved J-encoded phenylalanine. The earlier analysis of some 550 of the donors excluded any sequence lacking an unambiguous match to a single V gene segment. In an earlier analysis of more than 500 of the donors, a V segment was called functional when productive rearrangements were above 56.7%, and segregating when the standard deviation between donors exceeded 5%. To diagnose cytomegalovirus status from the catalog of TCR beta chain sequences, a statistical classification framework was built. In a later analysis, V and J genes were assigned by comparing TCR nucleotide sequences against IMGT/GENE-DB human TR gene sequences. Using the TCRdist pipeline, a later analysis assigned CDR3 sequences along with most-parsimonious VDJ recombination scenarios. In a later analysis, each TCR beta chain was defined by its CDR3 amino acid sequence together with its V-gene family, and reads without a unique V-gene family were excluded. As a way to deal with suspected cross-contamination and a sequencing artifact, a later analysis dropped nearly 600 nucleotide sequences that were highly shared and had low generation probability. For each public chain, a later analysis derived a clonal expansion index from normalized ranks of inferred template counts within each repertoire. In a later analysis, generation probabilities were computed using a VDJ recombination model fitted to out-of-frame rearrangements, and the results were checked against IGoR. In a later analysis, TCR-TCR, TCR-HLA and TCR-CMV co-occurrence was scored with hypergeometric tests, and a repertoire-size bias correction was applied to TCR pairs. False discovery rates were estimated in a later analysis by permuting HLA or CMV assignments 20 times. In a later analysis, co-occurring TCRs were grouped using DBSCAN, and TCRdist sequence similarity was added for clustering within HLA-allele-positive subsets. Co-occurrence clustering excluded repertoires with fewer than 30,000 or more than 120,000 public chains, plus five with anomalous nucleotide sharing. The table was pulled from immuneACCESS by TCRdb, which kept in-frame rearrangements only. Such tables lose some clones; where checked, under half of the loss comes from unresolved V genes, and the rest has no known cause. V and J calls and clone size are as listed in that table; D and trimming were resolved from the DNA. A total of fewer than 250,000 clones appear in this sample, around 80% of them only once. Clones ranked in the top ten supply about 1.8% of the sample.

The data derive from a study of cytomegalovirus exposure and HLA in healthy donors (dated by TCRdb to the late 2010s). A note on the overall study: An earlier analysis of 550 to 700 of the donors reported 250 to 300 Gb of sequence data and roughly 100 million unique TCR beta sequences from 150 million to 200 million T cells. An early release covering around 630 HLA-typed donors comprised 250 to 350 gigabases of sequencing data and approximately 80 million unique TCR sequences. Of the approximately 370 genotyped donors, more than 75% were placed in the genetic ancestry cluster associated with self-reported Caucasian donors. The study was designed to test whether signatures of past pathogen exposure could be identified by cataloging public T cell receptors. The T cell repertoires of 666 subjects were profiled by immunosequencing and related to cytomegalovirus serostatus. Besides the first cohort of 550 to 750 subjects, a separate validation cohort made up of 120 different subjects was used. To predict cytomegalovirus infection status, the study combined high-throughput TCR immunosequencing, statistical association of individual TCRs with disease status, and machine learning. A later analysis re-examined previously published TCR beta repertoires from more than 550 donors and added high-resolution HLA genotyping to investigate patterns of TCR occurrence. Rather than using new phenotypic data, the later analysis identified candidate immune exposures from TCR beta sequences and from how often those sequences occurred across donors. An earlier analysis of 587 of the donors used high-throughput TCR beta sequencing to judge whether each TCR beta V gene segment behaved as functional or pseudogenic. Donor age, sex, ethnicity and CMV serostatus were compiled alongside the repertoire data. A later genetic analysis took genome-wide SNP genotypes for about three fifths of the 666 donors and used that subset as a discovery cohort. Every discovery cohort repertoire had been produced on one sequencing platform. Class I and class II HLA loci were covered by the typing at four-digit resolution. The number of typed donors differed by locus: roughly 620-630 for A, B, C, DRB1 and DQB1; approximately 520 for DQA1; around 610 for DPA1; and roughly 450 for DPB1. Because of strong linkage in the cohort, 4 to 6 DR-DQ haplotypes were treated as single units for association and clustering. Among approximately 370 genotyped donors of the cohort, an average of roughly 230,000 unique TCR beta nucleotide sequences was sequenced per donor, of which 15% to 20% were non-productive.

Overall results and qualifications from the work: The study gave a list of roughly 150 TCR beta chains associated with cytomegalovirus. HLA typing was unavailable for some donors at each locus, so association tests used only the typed subset. Linkage disequilibrium might explain the correlated functional status among segregating V segments, but an unknown experimental factor could not be excluded. An earlier analysis of some 560 of the donors showed that most TCR beta V segments appeared in productive rearrangements either about 87% or about 30% of the time, which broadly matched IMGT annotations. In vitro tests confirmed that a few of the cytomegalovirus-associated TCR beta chains recognize cytomegalovirus antigens. In a later analysis, the rate of TCR association differed among HLA loci, with DRB1 alleles having the most associated TCRs and HLA-C alleles having the fewest. Cytomegalovirus status was reported to be diagnosed by the classifier with high specificity and sensitivity in both the original and validation cohorts. The earlier analysis of approximately 540 of the donors excluded about 16 rarely observed V segments, including chromosome 9 orphons, because counts were too low. A further reported finding was that TCR beta sequences accurately predicted the HLA-A and HLA-B alleles for most subjects in the first cohort. Most TCR sequences were seen in very few donors, while some public TCRs were found in many individuals. The sequencing pipeline was judged likely to have produced a cluster of highly shared sequence variants as a technical artifact. According to the authors, the approach could potentially be generalized to other disease states and immunological phenotypes. When HLA alleles, especially DR and DQ, strongly co-occurred, attributing TCR associations to individual alleles was difficult. According to a later analysis, most CMV-associated TCR beta chains appeared to be HLA-restricted, and the HLA associations seemed to be driven largely by CMV exposure. Specific HLA alleles were associated with about 17,000 TCR beta sequences at a false discovery rate of 0.05 in a later analysis. Presence/absence analyses assumed roughly uniform sequencing depth across donors, an assumption that may not hold. A later analysis found that HLA-associated TCR beta chains were more clonally expanded and had lower generation probabilities than equally common non-associated chains. Some IMGT-functional V segments, including TRBV6-2 and TRBV6-3, could not be told apart with the 87-base-pair reads, so those segments were excluded. The only immune exposure information available for the cohort was CMV serostatus. Several of the top co-occurrence clusters appeared to be linked to parvovirus B19, influenza, CMV and Epstein-Barr virus, according to a later analysis. This cohort had only TCR beta chains sequenced, and the lack of alpha or paired-chain data limited which features could be detected. In a later genetic analysis, a missense DCLRE1C variant was associated with V-gene and J-gene trimming of TCR beta chains, and the association was replicated in an independent cohort. Compared with the 666-donor mean, donors in an Asian-associated ancestry cluster had fewer N-insertions in productive TCRs, according to a later genetic analysis.

The CDR3 holds 14 amino acids from the cysteine to the phenylalanine. CDR3 DNA only is kept here, 42 bases in frame from base 1. Sequences SGDLS (CDR1) and YYNGEE (CDR2) are obtained from the germline V gene. Relative to germline, V is 0 bases shorter and J is 2 bases shorter, with 9 bases between their ends. This sequence uses TRBV9 and TRBJ2-7, with a tentative D gene TRBD2 over 6 matching bases. This clonotype originated in a young man in good health and CMV-seronegative. Sequencing was done on a sample of PBMCs. The CDR3 region has the sequence CASSVAGDPYEQYF. The DNA is as follows: TGTGCCAGCAGCGTAGCGGGGGACCCCTACGAGCAGTACTTC.